The 8 T cell receptor beta chains below come from one sample, sequenced in a study of cytomegalovirus exposure and HLA in healthy donors. The PCR used 60 Vbeta and 13 Jbeta primers. Generated by immunoSEQ multiplex PCR, the TCRdb table keeps only in-frame clones and is missing some. The sample has roughly 100,000 clones, around four fifths seen once. Material: PBMCs. The source of these receptors is a man aged 40-49 years in good health and CMV-seronegative.

The genes are TRBV5-1 and TRBJ2-5; D may be TRBD1 (6 bases). The DNA matches TRBJ2-7 better at its end, which makes the J call doubtful. Germline V lookup: CDR1 SGHRS, CDR2 YFSETQ. The CDR3 has 13 residues. The CDR3: CASSPDSSYEQYF. CDR3 DNA: TGCGCCAGCAGCCCGGACAGCTCCTACGAGCAGTACTTC.

This clone has a single count. The rearrangement joins TRBV4-1 to TRBJ1-2; possible D gene TRBD1, 5 bases. From germline, CDR1 is MGHRA and CDR2 YSYEKL. Trimming stripped 2 bases from V and 4 bases from J, with 11 bases between. This CDR3 spans 14 amino acids. This CDR3 is CASSQTGEGYGYTF. Written as DNA, the CDR3 is TGCGCCAGCAGCCAAACAGGCGAAGGCTATGGCTACACCTTC.

The V call is TRBV7-9, the J call TRBJ1-1; 10 nucleotides line up with TRBD1. Trimming took 4 bases from V and 4 from J; bases not matched to a gene: 6. CDR3 size: 15 residues. Germline V gives CDR1 SEHNR, CDR2 FQNEAQ (reference sequence). The CDR3 loop reads CASSSSTGGITEAFF. Here the CDR3 DNA reads TGTGCCAGCAGCTCCTCGACAGGGGGCATCACTGAAGCTTTCTTT.

The CDR3, as DNA: TGTGCCAGCAGTGGCCGGGACAGGGCTAGGGGCAATCAGCCCCAGCATTTT. It codes for CASSGRDRARGNQPQHF. V and J are TRBV6-1 and TRBJ1-5, with 9 bases lining up with TRBD1. This CDR3 spans 17 amino acids. The germline V gene has CDR1 MNHNS and CDR2 SASEGT. After removal of 4 bases from V and 2 bases from J, the junction contained 9 bases not matched to a gene.

The sample holds one count of this clone. Germline is not matched at one junction end, which may reflect a read error. The same CDR3 arises from other DNA sequences in this sample as well. The genes are TRBV30 and TRBJ1-4; TRBD1 might be the D (6 bases). CDR1 GTSNPN and CDR2 SVGIG come from the germline V gene (reference sequence). The length of the CDR3 is 14 residues. The CDR3: CAWSVGGQNEKLFF. The CDR3 nucleotides are TGCGCCTGGAGTGTCGGGGGGCAGAATGAAAAACTGTTTTTT.

The J gene is TRBJ2-5, the V gene TRBV6-5, with 8 bases identical to TRBD1. The DNA end favors TRBJ2-7, so the J call may be wrong. Germline V lookup: CDR1 MNHEY, CDR2 SVGAGI. This CDR3 region has 15 residues. CDR3 in DNA: TGTGCCAGCAGTTACTCGGTCGACAGGGGCGCCGAGCAGTACTTC. Protein sequence: CASSYSVDRGAEQYF.

The J gene is TRBJ2-7, the V gene TRBV29-1, with a possible D match to TRBD1 (5 bases). Germline V gene sequence: CDR1 SQVTM, CDR2 ANQGSEA. V shed 5 bases and J shed 3 bases, with 11 bases lying between them. The CDR3 sequence is 12 residues long. The DNA for the CDR3 is TGCAGCGTTTTGACAGTAGTCTACGAGCAGTACTTC. It encodes CSVLTVVYEQYF.

The chain has TRBV5-1 and TRBJ2-7; possibly TRBD1 for D (5 bases). Per the germline V gene, CDR1 is SGHRS and CDR2 is YFSETQ. V dropped 0 bases and J dropped 0 bases, with 7 bases sitting between them. The CDR3 extends over 14 amino acids. CDR3 sequence: CASSLVQGSYEQYF. The DNA of the CDR3 is TGCGCCAGCAGCTTGGTGCAGGGCTCCTACGAGCAGTACTTC.